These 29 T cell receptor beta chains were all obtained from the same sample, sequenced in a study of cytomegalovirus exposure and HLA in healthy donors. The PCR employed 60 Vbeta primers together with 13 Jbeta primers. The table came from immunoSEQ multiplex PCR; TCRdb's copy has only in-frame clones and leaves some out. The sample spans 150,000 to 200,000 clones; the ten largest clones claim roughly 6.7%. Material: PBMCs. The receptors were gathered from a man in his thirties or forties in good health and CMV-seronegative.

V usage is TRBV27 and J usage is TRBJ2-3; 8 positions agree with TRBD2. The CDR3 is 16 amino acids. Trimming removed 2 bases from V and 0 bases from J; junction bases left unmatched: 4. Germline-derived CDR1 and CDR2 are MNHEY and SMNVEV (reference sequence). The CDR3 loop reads CASSLDLAGSTDTQYF. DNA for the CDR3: TGTGCCAGCAGTTTAGATTTAGCGGGAAGCACAGATACGCAGTATTTT.

The CDR3 sequence: CARTGSQNTGELFF. CDR3 DNA sequence: TGTGCCAGAACAGGGAGTCAGAACACCGGGGAGCTGTTTTTT. J is TRBJ2-2 and V is TRBV7-9; possibly TRBD1 for D (6 bases). Between the trimmed V and J ends, which lost 9 bases and 1 base, there was a span of 12 bases. CDR3 length equals 14 residues. From germline, CDR1 is SEHNR and CDR2 FQNEAQ (reference sequence).

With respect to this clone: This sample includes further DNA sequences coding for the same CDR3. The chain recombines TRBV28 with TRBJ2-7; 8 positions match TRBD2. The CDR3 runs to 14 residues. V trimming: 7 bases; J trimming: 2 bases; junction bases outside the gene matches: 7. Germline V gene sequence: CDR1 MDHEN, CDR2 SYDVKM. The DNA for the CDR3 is TGTGCCAGCACCCCGAGCGGGGGAACCTACGAGCAGTACTTC. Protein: CASTPSGGTYEQYF.

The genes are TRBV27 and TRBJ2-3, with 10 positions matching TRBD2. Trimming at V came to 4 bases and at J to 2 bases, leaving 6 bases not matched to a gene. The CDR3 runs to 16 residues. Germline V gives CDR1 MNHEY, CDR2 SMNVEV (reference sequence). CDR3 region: CASSSVLAGNTDTQYF. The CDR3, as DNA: TGTGCCAGCAGTTCAGTACTAGCGGGGAACACAGATACGCAGTATTTT.

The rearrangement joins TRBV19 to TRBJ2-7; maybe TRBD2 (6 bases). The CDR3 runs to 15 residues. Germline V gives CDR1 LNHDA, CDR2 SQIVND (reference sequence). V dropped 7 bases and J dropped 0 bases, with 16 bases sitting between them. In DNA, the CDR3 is TGTGCCAGTACCCCCTTCGCGGGGCACTCCTACGAGCAGTACTTC. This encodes CASTPFAGHSYEQYF.

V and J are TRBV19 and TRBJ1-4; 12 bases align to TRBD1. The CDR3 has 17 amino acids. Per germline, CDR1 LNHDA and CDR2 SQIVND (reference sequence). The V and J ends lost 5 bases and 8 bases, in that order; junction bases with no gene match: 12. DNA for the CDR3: TGTGCCAGTAGTGTCGGGACAGGGGGCGGCGGGAACGAAAAACTGTTTTTT. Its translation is CASSVGTGGGGNEKLFF.

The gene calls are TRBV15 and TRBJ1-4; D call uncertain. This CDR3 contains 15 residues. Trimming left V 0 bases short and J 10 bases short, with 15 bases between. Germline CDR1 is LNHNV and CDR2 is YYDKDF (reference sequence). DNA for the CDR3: TGTGCCACCAGCAGAGAGGTAGCCGAGGCGGGAAAACTGTTTTTT. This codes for CATSREVAEAGKLFF.

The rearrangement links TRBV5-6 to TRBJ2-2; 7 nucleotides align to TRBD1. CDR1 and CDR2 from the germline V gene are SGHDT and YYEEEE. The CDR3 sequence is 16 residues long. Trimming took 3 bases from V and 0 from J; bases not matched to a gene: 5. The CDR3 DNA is TGTGCCAGCAGCTGGGACGGGACAGCGAACACCGGGGAGCTGTTTTTT. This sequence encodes CASSWDGTANTGELFF.

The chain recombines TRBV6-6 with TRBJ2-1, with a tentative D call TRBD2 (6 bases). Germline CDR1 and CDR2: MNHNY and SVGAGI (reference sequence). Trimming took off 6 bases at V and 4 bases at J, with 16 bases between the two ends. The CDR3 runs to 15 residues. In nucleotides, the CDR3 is TGTGCCAGCAGCCCCGGGACTGGTACGTACAATGAGCAGTTCTTC. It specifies CASSPGTGTYNEQFF.

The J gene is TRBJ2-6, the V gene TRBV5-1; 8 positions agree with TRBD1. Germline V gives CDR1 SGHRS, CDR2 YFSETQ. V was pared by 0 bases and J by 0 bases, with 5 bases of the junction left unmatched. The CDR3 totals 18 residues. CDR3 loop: CASSLEDRVLSGANVLTF. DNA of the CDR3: TGCGCCAGCAGCTTGGAGGACAGGGTCCTCTCTGGGGCCAACGTCCTGACTTTC.

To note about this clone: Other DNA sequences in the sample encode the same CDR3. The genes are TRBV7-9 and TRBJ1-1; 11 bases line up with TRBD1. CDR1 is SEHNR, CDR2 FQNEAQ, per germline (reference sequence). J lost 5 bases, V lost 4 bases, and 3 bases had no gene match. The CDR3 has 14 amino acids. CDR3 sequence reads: CASSSGQGATEAFF. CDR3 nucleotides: TGTGCCAGCAGCTCCGGACAGGGGGCGACTGAAGCTTTCTTT.

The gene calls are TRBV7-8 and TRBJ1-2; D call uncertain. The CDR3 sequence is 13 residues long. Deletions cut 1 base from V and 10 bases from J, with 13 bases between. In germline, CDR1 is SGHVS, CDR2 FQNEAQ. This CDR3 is CASSLDPLVYYTF. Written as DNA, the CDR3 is TGTGCCAGCAGCTTAGACCCCCTCGTCTACTACACCTTC.

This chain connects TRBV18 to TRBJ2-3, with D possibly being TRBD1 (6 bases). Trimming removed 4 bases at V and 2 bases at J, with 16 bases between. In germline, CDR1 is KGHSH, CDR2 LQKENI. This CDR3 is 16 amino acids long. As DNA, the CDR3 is TGTGCCAGCTCACAACAGGGACGGTACGACACAGATACGCAGTATTTT. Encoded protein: CASSQQGRYDTDTQYF.

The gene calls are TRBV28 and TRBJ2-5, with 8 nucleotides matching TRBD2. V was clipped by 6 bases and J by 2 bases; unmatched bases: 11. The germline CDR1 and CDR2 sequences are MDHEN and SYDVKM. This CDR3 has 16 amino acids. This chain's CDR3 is CASSPLAGGQQETQYF. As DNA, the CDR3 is TGTGCCAGCAGCCCCCTGGCGGGAGGCCAACAAGAGACCCAGTACTTC.

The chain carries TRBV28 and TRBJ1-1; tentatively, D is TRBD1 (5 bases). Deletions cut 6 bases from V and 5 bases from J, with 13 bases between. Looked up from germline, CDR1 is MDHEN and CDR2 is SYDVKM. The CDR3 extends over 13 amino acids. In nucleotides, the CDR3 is TGTGCCAGCAGCGGGGGGGGAGGGACTGAAGCTTTCTTT. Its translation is CASSGGGGTEAFF.

The CDR3 nucleotides are TGCGCCAGCAGCTTCGACAGAACCTACGAGCAGTACTTC. As protein: CASSFDRTYEQYF. The V and J genes are TRBV5-1 and TRBJ2-5, with D perhaps matching TRBD1 (5 bases). The J call is uncertain, as TRBJ2-7 better fits the DNA end. The CDR3 has 13 amino acids. The V gene's germline CDR1 is SGHRS and CDR2 YFSETQ.

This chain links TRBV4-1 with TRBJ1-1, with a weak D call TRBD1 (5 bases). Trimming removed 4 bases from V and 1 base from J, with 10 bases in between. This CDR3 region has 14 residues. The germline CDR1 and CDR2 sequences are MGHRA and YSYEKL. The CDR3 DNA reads TGCGCCAGCAGCCGGAGGGGCTGGAACACTGAAGCTTTCTTT. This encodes CASSRRGWNTEAFF.

The CDR3 sequence: CASSDEQGMSTEAFF. In DNA, the CDR3 is TGTGCCAGCAGTGATGAACAGGGGATGAGTACTGAAGCTTTCTTT. The gene calls are TRBV25-1 and TRBJ1-1; TRBD1 aligns across 7 bases. Trimming removed 3 bases from V and 5 bases from J; junction bases left unmatched: 9. Germline V lookup: CDR1 MGHDK, CDR2 SYGVNS. This CDR3 contains 15 residues.

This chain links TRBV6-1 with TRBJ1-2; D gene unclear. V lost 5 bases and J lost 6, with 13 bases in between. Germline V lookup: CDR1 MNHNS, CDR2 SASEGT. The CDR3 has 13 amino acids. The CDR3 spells CASSIPESHGYTF. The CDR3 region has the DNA TGTGCCAGCAGTATTCCGGAGAGCCATGGCTACACCTTC.

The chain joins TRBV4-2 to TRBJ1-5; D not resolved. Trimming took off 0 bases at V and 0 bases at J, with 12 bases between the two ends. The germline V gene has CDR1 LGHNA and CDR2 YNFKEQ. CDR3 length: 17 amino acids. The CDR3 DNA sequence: TGTGCCAGCAGCCAAGAAGGACTCAGCCATAGCAATCAGCCCCAGCATTTT. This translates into CASSQEGLSHSNQPQHF.

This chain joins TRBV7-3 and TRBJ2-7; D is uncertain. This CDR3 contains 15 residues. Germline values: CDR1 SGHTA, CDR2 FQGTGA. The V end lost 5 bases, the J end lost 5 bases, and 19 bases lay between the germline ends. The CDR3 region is CASSPGPPSLHEQYF. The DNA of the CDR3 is TGTGCCAGCAGCCCTGGTCCACCCTCACTGCACGAGCAGTACTTC.

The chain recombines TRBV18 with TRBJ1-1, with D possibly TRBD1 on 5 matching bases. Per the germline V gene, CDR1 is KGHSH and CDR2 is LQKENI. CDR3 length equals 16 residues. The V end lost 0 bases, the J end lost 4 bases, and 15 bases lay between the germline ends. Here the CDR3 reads CASSPPAQGSATEAFF. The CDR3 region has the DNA TGTGCCAGCTCACCACCGGCCCAGGGATCTGCCACTGAAGCTTTCTTT.

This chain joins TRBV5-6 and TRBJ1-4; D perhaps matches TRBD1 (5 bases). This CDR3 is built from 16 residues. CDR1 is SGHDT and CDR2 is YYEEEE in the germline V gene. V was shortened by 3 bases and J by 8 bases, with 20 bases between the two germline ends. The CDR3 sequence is CASSSGPGRDKEKLFF. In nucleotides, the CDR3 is TGTGCCAGCAGCTCCGGCCCCGGCAGGGATAAAGAAAAACTGTTTTTT.

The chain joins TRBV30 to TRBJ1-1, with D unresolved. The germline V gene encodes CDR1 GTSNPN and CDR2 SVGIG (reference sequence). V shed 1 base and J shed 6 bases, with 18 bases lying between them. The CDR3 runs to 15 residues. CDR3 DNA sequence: TGTGCCTGGAGTGACCATGCTTGGCGAGGAGCTGAAGCTTTCTTT. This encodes CAWSDHAWRGAEAFF.

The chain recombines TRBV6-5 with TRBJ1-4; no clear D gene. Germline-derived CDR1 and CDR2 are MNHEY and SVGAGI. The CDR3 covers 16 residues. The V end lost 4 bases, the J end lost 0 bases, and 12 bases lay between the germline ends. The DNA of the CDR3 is TGTGCCAGCAGTTCCTCGAGGATTGCAACTAATGAAAAACTGTTTTTT. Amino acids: CASSSSRIATNEKLFF.

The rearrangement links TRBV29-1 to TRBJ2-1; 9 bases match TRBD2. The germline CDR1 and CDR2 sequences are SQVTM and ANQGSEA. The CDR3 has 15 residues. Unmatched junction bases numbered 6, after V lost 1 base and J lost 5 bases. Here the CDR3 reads CSVEGGTSLDNEQFF. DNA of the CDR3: TGCAGCGTTGAAGGGGGGACTAGCTTAGACAATGAGCAGTTCTTC.

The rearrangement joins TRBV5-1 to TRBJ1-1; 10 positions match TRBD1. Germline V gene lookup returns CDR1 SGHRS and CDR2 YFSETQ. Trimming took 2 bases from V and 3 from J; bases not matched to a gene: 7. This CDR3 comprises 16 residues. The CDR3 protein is CASSFQGQGFDTEAFF. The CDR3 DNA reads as TGCGCCAGCAGCTTCCAGGGACAGGGGTTCGACACTGAAGCTTTCTTT.

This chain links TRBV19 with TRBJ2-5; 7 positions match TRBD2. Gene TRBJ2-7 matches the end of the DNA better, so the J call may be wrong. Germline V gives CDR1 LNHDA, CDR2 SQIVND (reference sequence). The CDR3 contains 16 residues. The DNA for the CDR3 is TGTGCCAGTAGTCGGCAAACCGGGACTACCACATACGAGCAGTACTTC. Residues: CASSRQTGTTTYEQYF.

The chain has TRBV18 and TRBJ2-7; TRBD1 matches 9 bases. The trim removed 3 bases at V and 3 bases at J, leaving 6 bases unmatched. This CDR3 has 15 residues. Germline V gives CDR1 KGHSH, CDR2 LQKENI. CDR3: CASSPSLGQGYEQYF. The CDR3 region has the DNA TGTGCCAGCTCACCCTCGCTGGGACAGGGCTACGAGCAGTACTTC. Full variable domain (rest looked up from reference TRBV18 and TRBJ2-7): NAGVMQNPRHLVRRRGQEARLRCSPMKGHSHVYWYRQLPEEGLKFMVYLQKENIIDESGMPKERFSAEFPKEGPSILRIQQVVRGDSAAYFCASSPSLGQGYEQYFGPGTRLTVT.